Sequencing of this T cell receptor (beta chain) was carried out in a study of vaccination effects on CD4 cells after COVID-19. Findings and caveats of the study: Both infection-induced and vaccine-induced clones contracted markedly at late post-vaccination timepoints.

Investigators separated out CD4+ T cells once around 11 days of culture had passed. Every participant took two doses of the BNT162b2 or mRNA-1273 vaccine. Neither prior SARS-CoV-2 infection nor positive nucleocapsid antibodies were present in the vaccine recipients. IL-2 medium took the place of half the medium on both days 3 and 7. A word on this clone: Antigen unknown.

Measured with immunoSEQ multiplex PCR; TCRdb has only the in-frame clones, and not every one. The repertoire includes some 66,000 clones, under 80% of them detected once, and 2% to 3% sits in the top ten. This receptor was identified in a human donor who received a COVID-19 vaccine. The sample here was CD4+ T cells from PBMCs cultured without peptide, taken after COVID-19 vaccination.

CDR3 in amino acids: CASNLRASNTGELFF. The CDR3, as DNA: TGCGCCAGCAATCTCCGGGCCTCGAACACCGGGGAGCTGTTTTTT. The chain recombines TRBV5-1 with TRBJ2-2; D gene ambiguous. Germline lookup yields CDR1 SGHRS and CDR2 YFSETQ. The CDR3 contains 15 residues. V was shortened by 6 bases and J by 0 bases, with 12 bases between the two germline ends.